The 12 T cell receptor beta chains listed next were all sequenced from one sample in a study of T cells in Graves' hyperthyroidism and ophthalmopathy. Using RNA transcripts as the source, TCR beta CDR3 regions were amplified. HTBI primers drove first-round RT-PCR of the TCR CDR3. TCRdb passed the multiplex PCR reads through MiXCR, listing each CDR3 protein once. Of roughly 330,000 distinct CDR3 sequences listed, roughly 15% are singletons. Sequenced sample: blood. All receptors come from a man aged 25 to 40 with Graves' hyperthyroidism.

Only a few counts were recorded for this clonotype. This chain links TRBV19 with TRBJ2-3; TRBD1 agrees at 7 bases. Germline-derived CDR1 and CDR2 are LNHDA and SQIVND (reference sequence). The junction had 7 bases not matched to a gene; V was cut back by 5 bases and J by 2 bases. This CDR3 has 15 amino acids. This chain's CDR3 is CASSWTQGVTDTQYF. The CDR3 DNA sequence: TGTGCCAGTAGTTGGACCCAGGGGGTCACAGATACGCAGTATTTT.

This clonotype was picked up many times. The chain is built from TRBV28 and TRBJ1-5; no firm D call. Germline assignment: CDR1 MDHEN and CDR2 SYDVKM. V was cut by 6 bases and J by 5 bases, with 17 bases left in between. There are 15 residues in the CDR3. The CDR3 DNA follows: TGTGCCAGCAGCAGGACGGGAGGGTGGGATCAGCCCCAGCATTTT. Its translation: CASSRTGGWDQPQHF. Full variable domain (missing parts from reference TRBV28 and TRBJ1-5): DVKVTQSSRYLVKRTGEKVFLECVQDMDHENMFWYRQDPGLGLRLIYFSYDVKMKEKGDIPEGYSVSREKKERFSLILESASTNQTSMYLCASSRTGGWDQPQHFGDGTRLSIL.

This clonotype was recorded at least ten times. CDR3 region: CAESPSTDNEQFF. The CDR3 DNA is TGTGCCGAAAGCCCATCGACGGACAATGAGCAGTTCTTC. The V and J genes are TRBV30 and TRBJ2-1; no clear D gene. Germline-derived CDR1 and CDR2 are GTSNPN and SVGIG (reference sequence). V was trimmed by 8 bases and J by 5 bases, leaving 16 bases between them. There are 13 residues in the CDR3.

This clonotype was found once. The genes are TRBV28 and TRBJ2-1, with 15 bases identical to TRBD2. Germline values: CDR1 MDHEN, CDR2 SYDVKM. Trimming at V came to 5 bases and at J to 3 bases, leaving 11 bases not matched to a gene. CDR3 length equals 19 residues. CDR3 loop: CASSPTGTSGRNHYNEQFF. The CDR3 coding sequence is TGTGCCAGCAGTCCAACCGGGACTAGCGGGAGGAACCACTACAATGAGCAGTTCTTC.

In the case of this clonotype: A single base separates this from a much larger clone, so it may be a read error. This chain links TRBV30 with TRBJ1-2; no definite D call. The CDR3 totals 15 residues. Germline assignment: CDR1 GTSNPN and CDR2 SVGIG (reference sequence). The CDR3 DNA follows: TGTGCCCGGAGTAACCCCGCGGGGAACGTCTATGGCTACACCTTC. Residues: CARSNPAGNVYGYTF.

In its sample, this clonotype was seen many times. The V call is TRBV30, the J call TRBJ1-1; D perhaps matches TRBD1 (6 bases). Trimming pared 4 bases from V and 11 bases from J, leaving 20 bases between. Germline V CDR1 and CDR2: GTSNPN, SVGIG (reference sequence). The CDR3 spans 13 residues. The CDR3, as DNA: TGTGCCTGGAAGGGTGGGGGCAATTCGATGGCTTTCTTT. Its protein product is CAWKGGGNSMAFF.

This clonotype was seen many times. The CDR3 sequence: CASSAPGPGGELFF. CDR3 bases: TGCGCCAGCAGTGCACCTGGACCGGGCGGGGAGCTGTTTTTT. The chain is built from TRBV10-2 and TRBJ2-2; no clear D. Trimming stripped 4 bases from V and 7 bases from J, with 13 bases between. CDR3 size: 14 residues. Germline V gene sequence: CDR1 WSHSY, CDR2 SAAADI.

This clonotype was observed at least ten times. The chain carries TRBV7-2 and TRBJ2-7; D remains unclear. CDR3 length: 13 residues. V was clipped by 3 bases and J by 1 base, with 7 bases between them. The germline V gene has CDR1 SGHTA and CDR2 FQGNSA. CDR3 sequence: CASSLPASYEQYF. The CDR3 DNA reads TGTGCCAGCAGCTTGCCGGCATCCTACGAGCAGTACTTC. Full variable domain (rest looked up from reference TRBV7-2 and TRBJ2-7): GAGVSQSPSNKVTEKGKDVELRCDPISGHTALYWYRQSLGQGLEFLIYFQGNSAPDKSGLPSDRFSAERTGGSVSTLTIQRTQQEDSAVYLCASSLPASYEQYFGPGTRLTVT.

The chain employs TRBV7-2 and TRBJ2-2; the D gene is possibly TRBD1 (6 bases). From germline, CDR1 is SGHTA and CDR2 FQGNSA. CDR3 length equals 15 residues. V shed 6 bases and J shed 8 bases, with 19 bases lying between them. CDR3 nucleotides: TGTGCCAGCAGTTACGAAAGAAACAGGGTAGGGGAGCTGTTTTTT. Protein: CASSYERNRVGELFF.

A few counts support this clonotype. The chain recombines TRBV18 with TRBJ2-6; 9 nucleotides match TRBD2. Losses at the gene ends were 3 bases for V and 0 bases for J; bases not matched to a gene: 3. The CDR3 totals 17 residues. Germline V gives CDR1 KGHSH, CDR2 LQKENI. CDR3 nucleotides: TGTGCCAGCTCACCGCGGGGGGGCCTCTCTGGGGCCAACGTCCTGACTTTC. This codes for CASSPRGGLSGANVLTF.

This clonotype was counted many times. This sequence joins TRBV12-3 or TRBV12-4 and TRBJ1-1, with TRBD1 matching 7 bases. CDR3 length equals 15 residues. With 7 bases clipped from V and 1 base from J, the junction kept 9 bases outside the gene matches. In DNA form, the CDR3 reads TGTGCCAGCACCCAAAGACAGGGAACGAACACTGAAGCTTTCTTT. This encodes CASTQRQGTNTEAFF.

Ten or more counts support this clonotype. The V gene is TRBV7-9, the J gene TRBJ1-1; 7 bases are a match to TRBD1. The CDR3 loop spans 11 amino acids. The V gene's germline CDR1 is SEHNR and CDR2 FQNEAQ (reference sequence). Trimming removed 5 bases from V and 10 bases from J; junction bases left unmatched: 4. The CDR3 region has the DNA TGTGCCAGCAGCGAGGCAGGGGGAGCTTTCTTT. It encodes CASSEAGGAFF.